This TCR beta chain was identified during a study of early T cells in non-severe SARS-CoV-2 infection. Trimming shortened V by 5 bases and J by 8 bases, and 9 bases separated the two germline ends. The CDR3 is 11 amino acids. Germline V gene data show CDR1 as SGHTA and CDR2 as FQGNSA. TCRdb ran MiXCR on the 5' RACE reads and lists one entry per CDR3 protein. The sample has some 45,000 distinct CDR3 sequences, roughly a tenth seen once. This clonotype was seen only a few times. The chain recombines TRBV7-2 with TRBJ1-1; TRBD1 is a possible D gene (5 bases). This specimen consisted of whole blood, obtained at baseline. The TCR comes from an adult who was a healthcare worker with PCR-confirmed SARS-CoV-2 infection or an uninfected control (not recorded which). DNA for the CDR3: TGTGCCAGCAGCCGCAGGGAGGAAGCTTTCTTT. Its protein product is CASSRREEAFF.